One T cell receptor (beta chain) is described in this entry. The record originates from a study of blood T cell repertoires in COVID-19. The wider study: Nucleic acid was either cDNA or gDNA, and it came from T cells, B-cell-depleted T cells, or PBMCs.

Authors' analysis steps: Nucleated cell counts were estimated from reference gene primer amplification. Sequencing was performed with immunoSEQ multiplex PCR; in TCRdb, only in-frame clones are kept and a portion is missing. V, J and clone size derive from that table, while D and trimming were established from the DNA sequence. This table has about 42,000 clones, around 88% appearing once. The V and J ends lost 4 bases and 5 bases respectively, with 8 bases between them. Germline V lookup: CDR1 SEHNR, CDR2 FQNEAQ (reference sequence). The CDR3 has 12 amino acids. This receptor was taken from a human donor in a cohort sampled during active COVID-19. Sequencing was performed on peripheral blood. The chain employs TRBV7-9 and TRBJ1-1, with TRBD1 as a possible D gene (6 bases). The CDR3 is CASSWDTTEAFF. DNA for the CDR3: TGTGCCAGCAGCTGGGACACAACTGAAGCTTTCTTT.